The text below deals with one T cell receptor (beta chain). Its antigen is unidentified. This sample was included in a study of CD8 T cells in ankylosing spondylitis. Findings and caveats of the study: Several of the motif variants were reported before in synovial fluid and blood from reactive arthritis. CD8+ by phenotype, disease-linked clones were relatively rare in peripheral blood. Disease-linked clones reportedly showed significant enrichment in matched ankylosing spondylitis synovial fluid.

This CDR3 spans 15 amino acids. CDR1 and CDR2 from the germline V gene are LNHDA and SQIVND (reference sequence). After removal of 9 bases from V and 2 bases from J, the junction contained 5 bases not matched to a gene. Libraries for TCR beta were made by quantitative 5'-RACE with molecular barcodes. TCRdb independently ran MiXCR on the 5' RACE reads; one entry per CDR3 protein. The sample has tens of thousands of distinct CDR3 sequences; about 17% are singletons. The sequenced sample was blood. The V and J genes are TRBV19 and TRBJ2-7; 15 nucleotides agree with TRBD2. The TCR comes from a male donor with ankylosing spondylitis or in good health (not recorded which). CDR3 residues: CASGLAGGPAYEQYF. The CDR3 bases are TGTGCCAGCGGACTAGCGGGAGGGCCGGCCTACGAGCAGTACTTC.